Listed below are T cell receptor beta chains from one sample, sequenced in a study of blood T cell repertoires in COVID-19. Libraries were prepared by immunoSEQ multiplex PCR; TCRdb keeps only in-frame clonotypes and omits some of them. The repertoire holds about 170,000 clones, 65% to 85% seen once, with 9.5% to 13% in the top ten. Sequencing was performed on peripheral blood. Source of these receptors: a man between 70 and 80 years old with active or convalescent COVID-19. The CDR3 runs from the conserved cysteine through the conserved F or W. The D gene is left open where the match is weak. Size is stated for part of the rows, as once, few or many counts, or as a class when the clone is expanded.

cdr3_aa: CSASPGTSGDNGEFF
cdr3_nt: TGCAGCGCTTCTCCCGGGACTAGCGGAGACAATGGAGAGTTCTTC
d_call: TRBD2
clone_size: NA
j_call: TRBJ2-1
v_call: TRBV29-1

cdr3_aa: CASSLTRDRVSYGYTF
cdr3_nt: TGCGCCAGCAGCTTAACACGGGACAGGGTATCCTATGGCTACACCTTC
d_call: TRBD1
clone_size: NA
j_call: TRBJ1-2
v_call: TRBV5-1

cdr3_aa: CASSSGQGNTQYF
cdr3_nt: TGTGCCAGCAGTTCGGGACAGGGGAATACGCAGTATTTT
d_call: TRBD1
clone_size: NA
j_call: TRBJ2-3
v_call: TRBV12-3/TRBV12-4

cdr3_aa: CASLQGENFYEQYF
cdr3_nt: TGTGCCTCGCTACAGGGGGAGAACTTCTACGAGCAGTACTTC
d_call: TRBD1
clone_size: NA
j_call: TRBJ2-7
v_call: TRBV10-3

cdr3_aa: CSGGRAGEQYF
cdr3_nt: TGCAGCGGAGGCAGGGCCGGCGAGCAGTACTTC
d_call: NA
clone_size: NA
j_call: TRBJ2-7
v_call: TRBV29-1

cdr3_aa: CSVETGREQYF
cdr3_nt: TGCAGCGTTGAAACAGGAAGGGAGCAGTACTTC
d_call: NA
clone_size: NA
j_call: TRBJ2-7
v_call: TRBV29-1

cdr3_aa: CASSPNWYNEQFF
cdr3_nt: TGTGCCAGCAGCCCGAACTGGTACAATGAGCAGTTCTTC
d_call: NA
clone_size: NA
j_call: TRBJ2-1
v_call: TRBV3-1/TRBV3-2

cdr3_aa: CASSRVRGFEKLFF
cdr3_nt: TGTGCCAGCAGCCGGGTGAGGGGGTTCGAAAAACTGTTTTTT
d_call: NA
clone_size: NA
j_call: TRBJ1-4
v_call: TRBV7-6

cdr3_aa: CASSSDRQRTGNTIYF
cdr3_nt: TGTGCCAGCAGCTCTGACCGCCAGAGGACTGGAAACACCATATATTTT
d_call: NA
clone_size: NA
j_call: TRBJ1-3
v_call: TRBV5-6

cdr3_aa: CASSRRTSGGNEQFF
cdr3_nt: TGTGCCAGCAGCCGCCGCACTAGCGGGGGCAATGAGCAGTTCTTC
d_call: TRBD2
clone_size: NA
j_call: TRBJ2-1
v_call: TRBV11-2

cdr3_aa: CASSLFSQGSGNTIYF
cdr3_nt: TGTGCCAGCAGCCTTTTTAGCCAGGGTAGTGGAAACACCATATATTTT
d_call: NA
clone_size: NA
j_call: TRBJ1-3
v_call: TRBV3-1/TRBV3-2

cdr3_aa: CASSVRGLPYNEQFF
cdr3_nt: TGTGCCAGCAGCGTAAGGGGGCTCCCTTACAATGAGCAGTTCTTC
d_call: TRBD1
clone_size: NA
j_call: TRBJ2-1
v_call: TRBV7-8

cdr3_aa: CASSEQGRDGYTF
cdr3_nt: TGTGCCAGCAGTGAGCAGGGGAGGGATGGCTACACCTTC
d_call: NA
clone_size: NA
j_call: TRBJ1-2
v_call: TRBV6-1

cdr3_aa: CASSHGGPYEQYF
cdr3_nt: TGTGCCAGCAGCCACGGCGGGCCCTACGAGCAGTACTTC
d_call: NA
clone_size: NA
j_call: TRBJ2-7
v_call: TRBV14

cdr3_aa: CASSPMAVRGTGELFF
cdr3_nt: TGCGCCAGCAGCCCCATGGCTGTTCGGGGCACCGGGGAGCTGTTTTTT
d_call: NA
clone_size: NA
j_call: TRBJ2-2
v_call: TRBV4-3

cdr3_aa: CASSGDRRLLQPQHF
cdr3_nt: TGTGCCAGTAGTGGGGACAGGCGCCTACTTCAGCCCCAGCATTTT
d_call: TRBD1
clone_size: NA
j_call: TRBJ1-5
v_call: TRBV19

cdr3_aa: CASSIQGTSGPYEQYF
cdr3_nt: TGTGCCAGCAGCATCCAGGGGACTAGCGGGCCCTACGAGCAGTACTTC
d_call: TRBD2
clone_size: NA
j_call: TRBJ2-7
v_call: TRBV7-3

cdr3_aa: CASSQDRGSVPMNTEAFF
cdr3_nt: TGCGCCAGCAGCCAAGATAGGGGGTCGGTTCCAATGAACACTGAAGCTTTCTTT
d_call: NA
clone_size: NA
j_call: TRBJ1-1
v_call: TRBV4-1

cdr3_aa: CASSVDPGAPGYTF
cdr3_nt: TGTGCCAGCAGCGTAGATCCGGGAGCCCCTGGCTACACCTTC
d_call: NA
clone_size: NA
j_call: TRBJ1-2
v_call: TRBV9

cdr3_aa: CASSLIGDAGGKLFF
cdr3_nt: TGCGCCAGCAGCTTAATCGGGGACGCAGGGGGAAAACTGTTTTTT
d_call: TRBD1
clone_size: NA
j_call: TRBJ1-4
v_call: TRBV5-1

cdr3_aa: CASSLEGAPPLHF
cdr3_nt: TGTGCCAGCAGTTTAGAGGGGGCACCACCCCTCCACTTT
d_call: TRBD1
clone_size: NA
j_call: TRBJ1-6
v_call: TRBV27

cdr3_aa: CASSPPSPGGPGEQYF
cdr3_nt: TGTGCCAGCAGTCCCCCAAGTCCGGGAGGGCCGGGCGAGCAGTACTTC
d_call: TRBD2
clone_size: NA
j_call: TRBJ2-7
v_call: TRBV27

cdr3_aa: CASKTDRLRWTGELFF
cdr3_nt: TGTGCCAGCAAGACTGACCGGTTGAGGTGGACCGGGGAGCTGTTTTTT
d_call: NA
clone_size: NA
j_call: TRBJ2-2
v_call: TRBV7-2

cdr3_aa: CASSFSGGGETQYF
cdr3_nt: TGCGCCAGCAGCTTTAGCGGGGGTGGGGAGACCCAGTACTTC
d_call: TRBD2
clone_size: NA
j_call: TRBJ2-5
v_call: TRBV5-1

cdr3_aa: CASSGHRGLGNQPQHF
cdr3_nt: TGTGCCAGCAGTGGCCACAGGGGGCTGGGCAATCAGCCCCAGCATTTT
d_call: TRBD1
clone_size: NA
j_call: TRBJ1-5
v_call: TRBV2

cdr3_aa: CASSLGGSTDNEQFF
cdr3_nt: TGTGCCAGCAGCCTGGGAGGGAGTACGGACAATGAGCAGTTCTTC
d_call: TRBD2
clone_size: NA
j_call: TRBJ2-1
v_call: TRBV5-6

cdr3_aa: CASSKQGQLNTEAFF
cdr3_nt: TGTGCCAGCAGCAAACAGGGACAGCTGAACACTGAAGCTTTCTTT
d_call: TRBD1
clone_size: NA
j_call: TRBJ1-1
v_call: TRBV27

cdr3_aa: CASRPGVHEQYF
cdr3_nt: TGTGCCAGCAGACCAGGGGTCCACGAGCAGTACTTC
d_call: NA
clone_size: NA
j_call: TRBJ2-7
v_call: TRBV2

cdr3_aa: CASSPTSGGGQPQHF
cdr3_nt: TGTGCCAGCTCACCCACTTCGGGGGGAGGACAGCCCCAGCATTTT
d_call: NA
clone_size: NA
j_call: TRBJ1-5
v_call: TRBV18

cdr3_aa: CASESSYNSPLHF
cdr3_nt: TGTGCCAGCGAGAGCTCCTATAATTCACCCCTCCACTTT
d_call: NA
clone_size: NA
j_call: TRBJ1-6
v_call: TRBV7-9

cdr3_aa: CASSLGRAYGYTF
cdr3_nt: TGTGCCAGCAGTTTGGGCAGGGCCTATGGCTACACCTTC
d_call: NA
clone_size: NA
j_call: TRBJ1-2
v_call: TRBV12-3/TRBV12-4

cdr3_aa: CSVAKSYGGEYEQYF
cdr3_nt: TGCAGCGTCGCCAAATCCTACGGAGGCGAATACGAGCAGTACTTC
d_call: NA
clone_size: NA
j_call: TRBJ2-7
v_call: TRBV29-1

cdr3_aa: CASSPRSGLGEKLFF
cdr3_nt: TGTGCCAGCAGCCCAAGGTCGGGATTAGGGGAAAAACTGTTTTTT
d_call: NA
clone_size: NA
j_call: TRBJ1-4
v_call: TRBV7-2

cdr3_aa: CASSFDRLGGPQHF
cdr3_nt: TGTGCCAGCAGCTTCGACAGGTTGGGTGGGCCCCAGCATTTT
d_call: NA
clone_size: NA
j_call: TRBJ1-5
v_call: TRBV7-2

cdr3_aa: CASSGGVTNTGELFF
cdr3_nt: TGTGCCAGCTCGGGAGGGGTTACGAACACCGGGGAGCTGTTTTTT
d_call: TRBD2
clone_size: few
j_call: TRBJ2-2
v_call: TRBV18

cdr3_aa: CASRVRRSNTEAFF
cdr3_nt: TGTGCCAGCAGAGTGCGGCGGTCGAACACTGAAGCTTTCTTT
d_call: NA
clone_size: few
j_call: TRBJ1-1
v_call: TRBV11-2

cdr3_aa: CSVGPLGANYGYTF
cdr3_nt: TGCAGCGTTGGGCCCCTGGGAGCTAACTATGGCTACACCTTC
d_call: NA
clone_size: few
j_call: TRBJ1-2
v_call: TRBV29-1

cdr3_aa: CASSEGTSLDTQYF
cdr3_nt: TGTGCCAGCAGTGAGGGGACTAGCTTAGATACGCAGTATTTT
d_call: TRBD2
clone_size: once
j_call: TRBJ2-3
v_call: TRBV6-4

cdr3_aa: CASIISVNTEAFF
cdr3_nt: TGTGCCAGCATTATCAGTGTGAACACTGAAGCTTTCTTT
d_call: NA
clone_size: NA
j_call: TRBJ1-1
v_call: TRBV28

cdr3_aa: CSGKDRGTYGYTF
cdr3_nt: TGCAGCGGCAAGGACAGGGGGACTTATGGCTACACCTTC
d_call: TRBD1
clone_size: NA
j_call: TRBJ1-2
v_call: TRBV29-1

cdr3_aa: CASSLDGDYGYTF
cdr3_nt: TGCGCCAGCAGCCTGGACGGTGACTATGGCTACACCTTC
d_call: NA
clone_size: NA
j_call: TRBJ1-2
v_call: TRBV5-1

cdr3_aa: CASSEYGLAGGRETQYF
cdr3_nt: TGTGCCAGCAGTGAATACGGACTAGCGGGAGGTCGGGAGACCCAGTACTTC
d_call: TRBD2
clone_size: few
j_call: TRBJ2-5
v_call: TRBV25-1

cdr3_aa: CASSLGADYGYTF
cdr3_nt: TGTGCCAGCAGCTTAGGGGCCGACTATGGCTACACCTTC
d_call: NA
clone_size: NA
j_call: TRBJ1-2
v_call: TRBV11-2

cdr3_aa: CASIANTEAFF
cdr3_nt: TGTGCCAGCATAGCGAACACTGAAGCTTTCTTT
d_call: NA
clone_size: NA
j_call: TRBJ1-1
v_call: TRBV28

cdr3_aa: CASSPLGGRNTEAFF
cdr3_nt: TGTGCCAGCAGTCCCTTAGGAGGGCGCAACACTGAAGCTTTCTTT
d_call: NA
clone_size: NA
j_call: TRBJ1-1
v_call: TRBV9

cdr3_aa: CAWRFTIANYGYTF
cdr3_nt: TGTGCCTGGAGATTCACCATAGCCAACTATGGCTACACCTTC
d_call: NA
clone_size: NA
j_call: TRBJ1-2
v_call: TRBV30

cdr3_aa: CASGGQGHSYEQYF
cdr3_nt: TGTGCCAGCGGGGGACAGGGGCACTCCTACGAGCAGTACTTC
d_call: TRBD1
clone_size: NA
j_call: TRBJ2-7
v_call: TRBV28

cdr3_aa: CASRPRGEGEETQYF
cdr3_nt: TGTGCCAGCAGACCCAGGGGTGAGGGGGAAGAGACCCAGTACTTC
d_call: NA
clone_size: NA
j_call: TRBJ2-5
v_call: TRBV6-5

cdr3_aa: CASSRDRTTATNEKLFF
cdr3_nt: TGTGCCAGCAGCCGAGATCGTACAACCGCAACTAATGAAAAACTGTTTTTT
d_call: NA
clone_size: NA
j_call: TRBJ1-4
v_call: TRBV6-6

cdr3_aa: CASSPHTRQGVFPNTEAFF
cdr3_nt: TGTGCCAGCAGCCCACACACGCGACAGGGGGTCTTCCCGAACACTGAAGCTTTCTTT
d_call: TRBD1
clone_size: NA
j_call: TRBJ1-1
v_call: TRBV11-2

cdr3_aa: CASSFVGSTEAFF
cdr3_nt: TGTGCCAGCAGCTTCGTAGGGAGTACTGAAGCTTTCTTT
d_call: NA
clone_size: few
j_call: TRBJ1-1
v_call: TRBV7-9

cdr3_aa: CASSPLGSSYEQYF
cdr3_nt: TGTGCCAGCAGCCCCCTTGGGAGCTCCTACGAGCAGTACTTC
d_call: NA
clone_size: few
j_call: TRBJ2-7
v_call: TRBV9

cdr3_aa: CAISEPQGLAGGEQFF
cdr3_nt: TGTGCCATCAGTGAACCCCAGGGACTAGCGGGAGGTGAGCAGTTCTTC
d_call: TRBD2
clone_size: once
j_call: TRBJ2-1
v_call: TRBV10-3

cdr3_aa: CASSRDFGNTEAFF
cdr3_nt: TGTGCCAGCAGCCGGGACTTTGGTAACACTGAAGCTTTCTTT
d_call: NA
clone_size: once
j_call: TRBJ1-1
v_call: TRBV7-2

cdr3_aa: CASSPTGSRETQYF
cdr3_nt: TGTGCCAGCAGCCCGACAGGGTCCAGAGAGACCCAGTACTTC
d_call: TRBD1
clone_size: NA
j_call: TRBJ2-5
v_call: TRBV7-2

cdr3_aa: CASSLGPTKETQYF
cdr3_nt: TGTGCCAGCAGCTTAGGCCCGACAAAAGAGACCCAGTACTTC
d_call: NA
clone_size: NA
j_call: TRBJ2-5
v_call: TRBV11-2

cdr3_aa: CASSQGLAGAETQYF
cdr3_nt: TGTGCCAGCAGCCAGGGACTAGCGGGAGCTGAGACCCAGTACTTC
d_call: TRBD2
clone_size: NA
j_call: TRBJ2-5
v_call: TRBV5-4

cdr3_aa: CASSPMRNTEAFF
cdr3_nt: TGTGCCAGCAGTCCCATGAGAAACACTGAAGCTTTCTTT
d_call: NA
clone_size: few
j_call: TRBJ1-1
v_call: TRBV12-3/TRBV12-4

cdr3_aa: CASSSTGAQETQYF
cdr3_nt: TGCGCCAGCAGCTCGACAGGGGCCCAAGAGACCCAGTACTTC
d_call: TRBD1
clone_size: NA
j_call: TRBJ2-5
v_call: TRBV5-1